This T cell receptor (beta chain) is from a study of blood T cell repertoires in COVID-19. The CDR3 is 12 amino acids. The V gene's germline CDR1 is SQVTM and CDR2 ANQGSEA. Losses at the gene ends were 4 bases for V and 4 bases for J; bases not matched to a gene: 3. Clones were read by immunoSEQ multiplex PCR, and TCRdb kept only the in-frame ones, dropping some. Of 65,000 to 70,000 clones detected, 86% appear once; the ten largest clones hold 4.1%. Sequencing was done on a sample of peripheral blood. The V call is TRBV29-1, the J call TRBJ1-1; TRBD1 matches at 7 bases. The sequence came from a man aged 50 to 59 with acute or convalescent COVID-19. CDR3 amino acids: CSVGQGVTEAFF. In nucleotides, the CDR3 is TGCAGCGTTGGACAGGGCGTCACTGAAGCTTTCTTT.